This T cell receptor beta chain was sequenced for a study of cytomegalovirus exposure and HLA in healthy donors. General study findings and limits: In a later analysis, compared with equally common non-associated chains, HLA-associated beta chains were more expanded.

While unrecorded immune exposures were likely, the donors were nominally healthy when sampled. The PCR contained 60 Vbeta and 13 Jbeta primers. The table came from immunoSEQ multiplex PCR; TCRdb's copy has only in-frame clones and leaves some out. Of some 200,000 clones in the sample, 55% to 75% were seen once. This clone came up once. Antigen specificity is unknown. The sample was PBMCs. The receptor comes from a man between 35 and 55 years old in good health and CMV-seropositive.

This CDR3 is CASSVGGVAATFYNEQFF. CDR3 DNA sequence: TGTGCCAGCAGCGTAGGAGGGGTAGCGGCGACCTTCTACAATGAGCAGTTCTTC. The V and J genes are TRBV9 and TRBJ2-1; D may be TRBD2 (6 bases). CDR1 is SGDLS, CDR2 YYNGEE, per germline. Trimming left V 0 bases short and J 3 bases short, with 19 bases between. The CDR3 length is 18 residues.